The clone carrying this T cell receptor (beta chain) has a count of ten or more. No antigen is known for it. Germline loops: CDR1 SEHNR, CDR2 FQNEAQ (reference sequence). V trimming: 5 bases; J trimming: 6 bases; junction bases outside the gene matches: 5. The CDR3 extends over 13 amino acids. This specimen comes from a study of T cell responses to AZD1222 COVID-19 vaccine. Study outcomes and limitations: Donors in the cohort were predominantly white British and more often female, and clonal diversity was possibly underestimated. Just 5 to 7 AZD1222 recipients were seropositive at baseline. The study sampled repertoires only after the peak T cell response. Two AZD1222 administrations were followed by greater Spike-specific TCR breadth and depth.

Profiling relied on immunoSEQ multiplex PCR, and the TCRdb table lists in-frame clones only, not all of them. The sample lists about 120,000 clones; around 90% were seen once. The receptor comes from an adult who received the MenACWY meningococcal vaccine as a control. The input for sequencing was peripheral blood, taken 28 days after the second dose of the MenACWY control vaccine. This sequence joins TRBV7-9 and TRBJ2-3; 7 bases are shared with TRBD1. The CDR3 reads CASSLTGSDTQYF. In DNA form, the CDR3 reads TGTGCCAGCAGCCTGACAGGGTCCGATACGCAGTATTTT.